This TCR beta chain originates from a study of OX40 agonist ivuxolimab in advanced cancers. Clones were sequenced by immunoSEQ multiplex PCR, and TCRdb holds only the in-frame ones, with some missing. The table lists more than 70,000 clones, 70% to 90% of them singletons. Germline V CDR1 and CDR2: SEHNR, FQNEAQ (reference sequence). The CDR3 is made up of 13 amino acids. With 5 bases clipped from V and 8 bases from J, the junction kept 4 bases outside the gene matches. Peripheral blood came from all dose cohorts at three timepoints. This chain joins TRBV7-9 and TRBJ1-4, with 8 bases fitting TRBD1. The sample in question was CD4+ or CD8+ T cells sorted from blood, obtained in a trial of the OX40 agonist ivuxolimab. This sequence was found in an adult with an advanced solid tumor such as melanoma, head and neck, liver or kidney cancer. CDR3 nucleotides: TGTGCCAGCAGCCCTGGGACAGGCGAAAAACTGTTTTTT. This translates into CASSPGTGEKLFF.